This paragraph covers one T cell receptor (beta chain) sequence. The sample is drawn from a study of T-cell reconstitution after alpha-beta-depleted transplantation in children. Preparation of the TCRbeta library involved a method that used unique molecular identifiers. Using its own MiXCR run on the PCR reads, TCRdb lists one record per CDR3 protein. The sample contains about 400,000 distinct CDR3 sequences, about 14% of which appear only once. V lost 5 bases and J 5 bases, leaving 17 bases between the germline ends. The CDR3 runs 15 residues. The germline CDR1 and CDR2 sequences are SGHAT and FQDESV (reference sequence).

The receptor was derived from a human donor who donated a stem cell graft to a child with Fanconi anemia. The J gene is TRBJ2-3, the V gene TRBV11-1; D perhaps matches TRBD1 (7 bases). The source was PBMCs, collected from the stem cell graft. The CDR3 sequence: CASSQSQGEVDTQYF. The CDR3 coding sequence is TGTGCCAGCAGCCAGTCGCAGGGGGAGGTAGATACGCAGTATTTT.